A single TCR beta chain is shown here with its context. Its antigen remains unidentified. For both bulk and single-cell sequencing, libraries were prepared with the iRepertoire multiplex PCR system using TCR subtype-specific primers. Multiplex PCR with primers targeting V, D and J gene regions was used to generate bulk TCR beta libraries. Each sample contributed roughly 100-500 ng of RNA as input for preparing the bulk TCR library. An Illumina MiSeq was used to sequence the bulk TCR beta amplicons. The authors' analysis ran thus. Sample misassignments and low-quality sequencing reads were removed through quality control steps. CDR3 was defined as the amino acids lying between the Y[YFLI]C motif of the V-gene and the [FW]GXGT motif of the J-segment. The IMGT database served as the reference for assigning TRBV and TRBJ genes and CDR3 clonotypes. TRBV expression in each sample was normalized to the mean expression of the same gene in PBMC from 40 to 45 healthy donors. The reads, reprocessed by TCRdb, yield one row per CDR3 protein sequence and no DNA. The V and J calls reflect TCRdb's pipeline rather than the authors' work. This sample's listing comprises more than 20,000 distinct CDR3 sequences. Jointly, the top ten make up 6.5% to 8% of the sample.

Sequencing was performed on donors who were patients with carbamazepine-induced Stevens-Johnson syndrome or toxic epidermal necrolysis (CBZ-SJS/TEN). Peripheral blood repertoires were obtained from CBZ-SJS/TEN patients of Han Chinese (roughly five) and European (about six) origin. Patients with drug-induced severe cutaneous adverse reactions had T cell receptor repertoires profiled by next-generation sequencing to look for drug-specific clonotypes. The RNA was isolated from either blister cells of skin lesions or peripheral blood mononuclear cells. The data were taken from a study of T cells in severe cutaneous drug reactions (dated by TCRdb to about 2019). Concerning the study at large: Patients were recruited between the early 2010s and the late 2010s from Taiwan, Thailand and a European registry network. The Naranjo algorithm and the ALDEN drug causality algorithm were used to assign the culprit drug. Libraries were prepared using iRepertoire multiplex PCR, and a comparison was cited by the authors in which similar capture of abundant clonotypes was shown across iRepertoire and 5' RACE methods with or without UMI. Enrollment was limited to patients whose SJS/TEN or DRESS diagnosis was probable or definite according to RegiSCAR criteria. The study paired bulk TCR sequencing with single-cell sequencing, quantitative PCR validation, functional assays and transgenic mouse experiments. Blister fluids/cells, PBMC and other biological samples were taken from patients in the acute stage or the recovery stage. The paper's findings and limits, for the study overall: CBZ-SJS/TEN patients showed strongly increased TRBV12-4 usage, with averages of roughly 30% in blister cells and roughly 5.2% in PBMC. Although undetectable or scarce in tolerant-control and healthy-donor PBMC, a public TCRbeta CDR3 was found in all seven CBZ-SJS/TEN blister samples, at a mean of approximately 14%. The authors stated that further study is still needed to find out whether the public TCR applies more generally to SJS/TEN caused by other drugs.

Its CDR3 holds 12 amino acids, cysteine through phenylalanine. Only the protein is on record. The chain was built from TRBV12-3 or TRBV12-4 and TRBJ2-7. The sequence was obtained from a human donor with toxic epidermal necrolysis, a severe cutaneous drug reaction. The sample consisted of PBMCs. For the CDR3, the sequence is CASSPHIGEQYF.